Listed here are 2 T cell receptor beta chains from one sample, sequenced in a study of shared clonotypes between healthy human individuals (TCRdb year 2020). Libraries were prepared through the immunoSEQ multiplex PCR assay. The clones in this table, taken by TCRdb from immuneACCESS, are in-frame only. Not every clone is retained; where verified, under half of the shortfall comes from an unresolved V gene, and the cause of the rest is unknown. The sample yields roughly 2 million clones; about 95% were counted once. The top ten clones comprise roughly 1% of the sample. For the CD8 naive samples, CD45RO-negative cells were positively selected for CCR7, yielding a CD45RA+CCR7+ population from which TemRA cells were excluded. Sequencing was carried out using naive CD8+ T cells sorted from blood. Taken with the paper, the label for cell subset or site translates to: CD45RA+CCR7+. These receptors were obtained from a man younger than 35 in good health.

The chain couples TRBV5-4 to TRBJ2-1; D not resolved. Germline V gene lookup returns CDR1 SGHNT and CDR2 YYREEE (reference sequence). The CDR3 totals 12 residues. V was shortened by 6 bases and J by 5 bases, with 9 bases between the two germline ends. CDR3 bases: TGTGCCAGCACCTCGCCCGACAATGAGCAGTTCTTC. Protein sequence: CASTSPDNEQFF.

The rearrangement joins TRBV7-9 to TRBJ2-7; TRBD2 matches at 7 bases. This CDR3 comprises 14 residues. Germline V gene lookup returns CDR1 SEHNR and CDR2 FQNEAQ (reference sequence). Trimming at V came to 5 bases and at J to 2 bases, leaving 6 bases not matched to a gene. The CDR3 loop is CASSQRGFAYEQYF. The CDR3 nucleotides read TGTGCCAGCAGCCAGCGGGGATTCGCCTACGAGCAGTACTTC.